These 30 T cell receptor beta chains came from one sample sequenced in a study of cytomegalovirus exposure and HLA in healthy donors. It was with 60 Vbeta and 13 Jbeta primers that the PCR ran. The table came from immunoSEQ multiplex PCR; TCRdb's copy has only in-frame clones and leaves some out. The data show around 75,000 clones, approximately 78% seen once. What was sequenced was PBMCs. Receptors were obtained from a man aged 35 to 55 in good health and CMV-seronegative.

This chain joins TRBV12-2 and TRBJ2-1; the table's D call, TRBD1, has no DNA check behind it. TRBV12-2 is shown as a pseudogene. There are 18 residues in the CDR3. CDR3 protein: CASRFSKPTDQPYNEQFF. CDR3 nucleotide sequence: TGTGCAAGTCGCTTCTCCAAACCGACAGACCAACCTTACAATGAGCAGTTCTTC.

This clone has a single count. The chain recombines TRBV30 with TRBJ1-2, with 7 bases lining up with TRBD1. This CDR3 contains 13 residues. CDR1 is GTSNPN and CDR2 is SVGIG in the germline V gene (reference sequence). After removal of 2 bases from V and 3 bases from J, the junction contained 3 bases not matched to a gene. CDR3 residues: CAWSRQGHYGYTF. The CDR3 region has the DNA TGTGCCTGGAGTCGACAGGGACACTATGGCTACACCTTC.

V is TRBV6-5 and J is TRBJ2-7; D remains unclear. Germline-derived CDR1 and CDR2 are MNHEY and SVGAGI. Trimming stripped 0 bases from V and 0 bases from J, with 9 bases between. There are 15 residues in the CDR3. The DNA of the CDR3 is TGTGCCAGCAGTTACTCCCGGCGGCACTCCTACGAGCAGTACTTC. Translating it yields CASSYSRRHSYEQYF.

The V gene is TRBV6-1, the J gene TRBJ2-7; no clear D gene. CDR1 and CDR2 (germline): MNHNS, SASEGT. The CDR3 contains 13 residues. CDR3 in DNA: TGTGCTACAGCCCGAATTGAAACCTACGAGCAGTACTTC. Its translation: CATARIETYEQYF.

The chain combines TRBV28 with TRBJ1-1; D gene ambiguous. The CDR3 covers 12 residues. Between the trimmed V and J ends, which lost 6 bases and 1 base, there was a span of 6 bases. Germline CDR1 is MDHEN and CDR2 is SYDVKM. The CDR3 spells CASRSPNTEAFF. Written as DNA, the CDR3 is TGTGCCAGCAGGAGTCCGAACACTGAAGCTTTCTTT.

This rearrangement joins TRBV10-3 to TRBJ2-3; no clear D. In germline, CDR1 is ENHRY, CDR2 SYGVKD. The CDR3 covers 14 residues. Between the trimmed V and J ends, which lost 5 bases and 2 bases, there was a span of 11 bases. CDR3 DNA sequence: TGTGCCATCAGTCGCACGGCGGACACAGATACGCAGTATTTT. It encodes CAISRTADTDTQYF.

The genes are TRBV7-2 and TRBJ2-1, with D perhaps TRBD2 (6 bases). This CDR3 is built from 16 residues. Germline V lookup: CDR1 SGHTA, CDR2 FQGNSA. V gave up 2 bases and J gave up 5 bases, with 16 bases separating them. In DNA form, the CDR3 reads TGTGCCAGCAGCTTAACTTGGGACTTACGTAACAATGAGCAGTTCTTC. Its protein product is CASSLTWDLRNNEQFF.

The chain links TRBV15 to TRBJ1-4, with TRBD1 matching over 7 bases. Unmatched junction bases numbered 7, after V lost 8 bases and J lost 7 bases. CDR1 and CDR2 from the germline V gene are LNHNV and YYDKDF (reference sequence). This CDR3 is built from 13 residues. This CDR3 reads CATGRQGSEKLFF. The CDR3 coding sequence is TGTGCCACCGGGAGACAGGGAAGTGAAAAACTGTTTTTT.

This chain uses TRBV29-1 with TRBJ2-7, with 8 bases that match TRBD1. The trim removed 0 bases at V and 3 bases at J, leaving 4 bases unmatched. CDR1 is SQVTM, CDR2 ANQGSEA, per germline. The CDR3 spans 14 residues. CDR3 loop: CSVEDLGTGYEQYF. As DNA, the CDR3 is TGCAGCGTTGAAGATCTCGGGACAGGCTACGAGCAGTACTTC.

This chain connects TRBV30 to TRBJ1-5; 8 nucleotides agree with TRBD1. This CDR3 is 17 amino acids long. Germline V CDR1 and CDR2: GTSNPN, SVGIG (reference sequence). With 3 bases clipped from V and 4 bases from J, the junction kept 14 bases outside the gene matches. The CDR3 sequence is CAWRPGLGTGENQPQHF. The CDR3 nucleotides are TGTGCCTGGAGGCCCGGTTTGGGGACAGGAGAAAATCAGCCCCAGCATTTT.

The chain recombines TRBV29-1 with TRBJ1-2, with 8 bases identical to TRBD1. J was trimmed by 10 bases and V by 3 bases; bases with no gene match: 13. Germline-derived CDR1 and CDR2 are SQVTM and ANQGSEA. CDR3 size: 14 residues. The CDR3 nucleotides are TGCAGCGTTGAGGGGGCGTATTCAGGGGGCACCTACACCTTC. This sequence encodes CSVEGAYSGGTYTF.

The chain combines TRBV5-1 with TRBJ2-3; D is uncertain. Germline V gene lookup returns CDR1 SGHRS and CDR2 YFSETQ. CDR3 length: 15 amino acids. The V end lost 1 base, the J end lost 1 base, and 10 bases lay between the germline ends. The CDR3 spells CASSLNPHGTDTQYF. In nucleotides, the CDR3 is TGCGCCAGCAGCTTGAATCCCCATGGCACAGATACGCAGTATTTT. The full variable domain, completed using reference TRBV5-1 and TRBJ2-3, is KAGVTQTPRYLIKTRGQQVTLSCSPISGHRSVSWYQQTPGQGLQFLFEYFSETQRNKGNFPGRFSGRQFSNSRSEMNVSTLELGDSALYLCASSLNPHGTDTQYFGPGTRLTVL.

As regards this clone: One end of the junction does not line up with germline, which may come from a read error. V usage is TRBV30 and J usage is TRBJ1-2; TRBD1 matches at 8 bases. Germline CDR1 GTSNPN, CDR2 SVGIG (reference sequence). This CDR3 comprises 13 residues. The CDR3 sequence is CAWSGQGWSGYPF. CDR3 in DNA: TGTGCCTGGAGTGGACAGGGGTGGTCCGGCTACCCCTTC.

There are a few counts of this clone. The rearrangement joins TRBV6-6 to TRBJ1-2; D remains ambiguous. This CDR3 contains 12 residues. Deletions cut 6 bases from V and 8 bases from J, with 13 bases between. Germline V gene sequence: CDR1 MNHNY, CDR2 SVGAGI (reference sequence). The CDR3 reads CASSPGEGGYTF. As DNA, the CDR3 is TGTGCCAGCAGCCCCGGGGAGGGCGGCTACACCTTC.

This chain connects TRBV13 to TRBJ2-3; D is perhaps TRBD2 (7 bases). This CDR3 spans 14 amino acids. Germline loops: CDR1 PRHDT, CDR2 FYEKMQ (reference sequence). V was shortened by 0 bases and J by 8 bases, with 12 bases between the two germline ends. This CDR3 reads CASSLGGGLCTQYF. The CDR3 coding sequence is TGTGCCAGCAGCTTAGGGGGGGGGCTGTGTACGCAGTATTTT.

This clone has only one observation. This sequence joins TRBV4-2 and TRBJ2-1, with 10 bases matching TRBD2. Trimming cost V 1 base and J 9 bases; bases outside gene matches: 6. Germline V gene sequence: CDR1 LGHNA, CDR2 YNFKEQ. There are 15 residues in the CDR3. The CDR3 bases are TGTGCCAGCAGCCAAGTAGCTAGCGGGGGTAGTGAGCAGTTCTTC. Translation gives CASSQVASGGSEQFF.

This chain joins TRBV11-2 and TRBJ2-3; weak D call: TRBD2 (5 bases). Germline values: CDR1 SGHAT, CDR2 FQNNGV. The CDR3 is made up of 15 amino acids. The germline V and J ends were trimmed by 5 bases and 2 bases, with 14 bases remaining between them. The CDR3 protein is CASSLRAGLTDTQYF. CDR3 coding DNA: TGTGCCAGCAGCCTACGTGCGGGCCTCACAGATACGCAGTATTTT.

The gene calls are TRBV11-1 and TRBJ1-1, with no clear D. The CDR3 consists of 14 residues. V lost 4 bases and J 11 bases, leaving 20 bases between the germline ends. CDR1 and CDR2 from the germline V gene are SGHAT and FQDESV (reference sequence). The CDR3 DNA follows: TGTGCCAGCAGCTCATTAGGAAATGACATGAGTGCTTTCTTT. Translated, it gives CASSSLGNDMSAFF. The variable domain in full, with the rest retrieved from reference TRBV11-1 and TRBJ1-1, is EAEVAQSPRYKITEKSQAVAFWCDPISGHATLYWYRQILGQGPELLVQFQDESVVDDSQLPKDRFSAERLKGVDSTLKIQPAELGDSAMYLCASSSLGNDMSAFFGQGTRLTVV.

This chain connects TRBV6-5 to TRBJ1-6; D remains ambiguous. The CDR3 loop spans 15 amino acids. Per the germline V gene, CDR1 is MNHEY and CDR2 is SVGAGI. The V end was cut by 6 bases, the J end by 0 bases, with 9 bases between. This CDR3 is CASRPPVSYNSPLHF. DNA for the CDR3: TGTGCCAGCAGACCCCCGGTCTCCTATAATTCACCCCTCCACTTT.

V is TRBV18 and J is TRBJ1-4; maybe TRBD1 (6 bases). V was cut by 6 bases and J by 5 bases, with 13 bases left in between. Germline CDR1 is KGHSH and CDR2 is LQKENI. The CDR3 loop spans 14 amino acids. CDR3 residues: CASSPRDKNEKLFF. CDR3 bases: TGTGCCAGCTCGCCTCGGGACAAGAATGAAAAACTGTTTTTT.

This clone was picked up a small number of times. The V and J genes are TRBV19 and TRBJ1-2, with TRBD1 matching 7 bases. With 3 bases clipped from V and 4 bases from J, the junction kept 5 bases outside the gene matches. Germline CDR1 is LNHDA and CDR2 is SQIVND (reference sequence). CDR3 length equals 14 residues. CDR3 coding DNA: TGTGCCAGTAGTATGACAGGGCCGCTCTATGGCTACACCTTC. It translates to CASSMTGPLYGYTF. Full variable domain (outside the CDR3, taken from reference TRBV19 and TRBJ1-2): DGGITQSPKYLFRKEGQNVTLSCEQNLNHDAMYWYRQDPGQGLRLIYYSQIVNDFQKGDIAEGYSVSREKKESFPLTVTSAQKNPTAFYLCASSMTGPLYGYTFGSGTRLTVV.

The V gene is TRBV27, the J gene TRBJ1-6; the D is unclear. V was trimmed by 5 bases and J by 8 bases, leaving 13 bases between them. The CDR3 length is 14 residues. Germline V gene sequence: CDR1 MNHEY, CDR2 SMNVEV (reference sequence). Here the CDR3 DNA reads TGTGCCAGCAGTCGCGAGGCGGGGTATTCACCCCTCCACTTT. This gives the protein CASSREAGYSPLHF.

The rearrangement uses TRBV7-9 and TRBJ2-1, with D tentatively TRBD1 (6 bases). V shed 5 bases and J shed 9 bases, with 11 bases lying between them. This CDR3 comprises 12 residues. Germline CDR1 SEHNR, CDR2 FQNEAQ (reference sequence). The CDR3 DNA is TGTGCCAGCAGCACAGGGTCGGGTGAGCAGTTCTTC. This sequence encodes CASSTGSGEQFF.

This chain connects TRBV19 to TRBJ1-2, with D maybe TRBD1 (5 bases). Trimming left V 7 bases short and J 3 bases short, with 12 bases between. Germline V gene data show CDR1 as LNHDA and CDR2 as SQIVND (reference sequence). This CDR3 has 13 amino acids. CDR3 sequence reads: CASTRGGYYGYTF. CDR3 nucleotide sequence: TGTGCCAGTACACGTGGGGGGTACTATGGCTACACCTTC. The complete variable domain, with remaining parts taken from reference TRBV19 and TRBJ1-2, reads DGGITQSPKYLFRKEGQNVTLSCEQNLNHDAMYWYRQDPGQGLRLIYYSQIVNDFQKGDIAEGYSVSREKKESFPLTVTSAQKNPTAFYLCASTRGGYYGYTFGSGTRLTVV.

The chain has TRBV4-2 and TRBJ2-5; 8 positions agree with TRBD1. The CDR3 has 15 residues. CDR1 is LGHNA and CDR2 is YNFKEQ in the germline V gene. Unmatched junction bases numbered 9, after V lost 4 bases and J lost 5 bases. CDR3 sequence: CASSPSGQVMETQYF. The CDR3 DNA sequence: TGTGCCAGCAGCCCCTCGGGACAGGTAATGGAGACCCAGTACTTC.

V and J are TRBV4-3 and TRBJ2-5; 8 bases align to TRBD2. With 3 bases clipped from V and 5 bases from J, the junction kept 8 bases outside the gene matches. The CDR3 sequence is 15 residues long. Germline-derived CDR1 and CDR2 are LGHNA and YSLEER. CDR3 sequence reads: CASSQRRAGVETQYF. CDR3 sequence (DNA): TGCGCCAGCAGCCAGCGTAGAGCGGGGGTTGAGACCCAGTACTTC.

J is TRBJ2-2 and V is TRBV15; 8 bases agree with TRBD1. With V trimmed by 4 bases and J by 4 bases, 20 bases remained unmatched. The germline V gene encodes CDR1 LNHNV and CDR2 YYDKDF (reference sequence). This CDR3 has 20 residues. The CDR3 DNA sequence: TGTGCCACCAGCAAAACTCCGGGACAGGCAGGGATTGGGCCCACCGGGGAGCTGTTTTTT. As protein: CATSKTPGQAGIGPTGELFF.

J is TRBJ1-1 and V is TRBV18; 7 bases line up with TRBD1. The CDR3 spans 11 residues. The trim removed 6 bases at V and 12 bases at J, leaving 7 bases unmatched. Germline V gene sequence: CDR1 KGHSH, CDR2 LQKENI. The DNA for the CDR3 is TGTGCCAGCTCCCTCGACAGGGTTCCTTTCTTT. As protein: CASSLDRVPFF.

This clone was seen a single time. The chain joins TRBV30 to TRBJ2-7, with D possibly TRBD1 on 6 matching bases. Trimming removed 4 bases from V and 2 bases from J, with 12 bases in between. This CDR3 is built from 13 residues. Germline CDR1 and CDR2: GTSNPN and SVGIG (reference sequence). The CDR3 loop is CAWTTTGTYEQYF. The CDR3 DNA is TGTGCCTGGACCACGACAGGTACCTACGAGCAGTACTTC. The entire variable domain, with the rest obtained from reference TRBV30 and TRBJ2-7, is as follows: SQTIHQWPATLVQPVGSPLSLECTVEGTSNPNLYWYRQAAGRGLQLLFYSVGIGQISSEVPQNLSASRPQDRQFILSSKKLLLSDSGFYLCAWTTTGTYEQYFGPGTRLTVT.

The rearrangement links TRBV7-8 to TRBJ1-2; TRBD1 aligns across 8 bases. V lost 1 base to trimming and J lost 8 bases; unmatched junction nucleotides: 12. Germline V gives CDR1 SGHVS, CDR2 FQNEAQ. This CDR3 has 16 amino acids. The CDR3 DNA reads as TGTGCCAGCAGCTTAGAGTACAGGACAGGGAATAAGGGCTACACCTTC. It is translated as CASSLEYRTGNKGYTF.